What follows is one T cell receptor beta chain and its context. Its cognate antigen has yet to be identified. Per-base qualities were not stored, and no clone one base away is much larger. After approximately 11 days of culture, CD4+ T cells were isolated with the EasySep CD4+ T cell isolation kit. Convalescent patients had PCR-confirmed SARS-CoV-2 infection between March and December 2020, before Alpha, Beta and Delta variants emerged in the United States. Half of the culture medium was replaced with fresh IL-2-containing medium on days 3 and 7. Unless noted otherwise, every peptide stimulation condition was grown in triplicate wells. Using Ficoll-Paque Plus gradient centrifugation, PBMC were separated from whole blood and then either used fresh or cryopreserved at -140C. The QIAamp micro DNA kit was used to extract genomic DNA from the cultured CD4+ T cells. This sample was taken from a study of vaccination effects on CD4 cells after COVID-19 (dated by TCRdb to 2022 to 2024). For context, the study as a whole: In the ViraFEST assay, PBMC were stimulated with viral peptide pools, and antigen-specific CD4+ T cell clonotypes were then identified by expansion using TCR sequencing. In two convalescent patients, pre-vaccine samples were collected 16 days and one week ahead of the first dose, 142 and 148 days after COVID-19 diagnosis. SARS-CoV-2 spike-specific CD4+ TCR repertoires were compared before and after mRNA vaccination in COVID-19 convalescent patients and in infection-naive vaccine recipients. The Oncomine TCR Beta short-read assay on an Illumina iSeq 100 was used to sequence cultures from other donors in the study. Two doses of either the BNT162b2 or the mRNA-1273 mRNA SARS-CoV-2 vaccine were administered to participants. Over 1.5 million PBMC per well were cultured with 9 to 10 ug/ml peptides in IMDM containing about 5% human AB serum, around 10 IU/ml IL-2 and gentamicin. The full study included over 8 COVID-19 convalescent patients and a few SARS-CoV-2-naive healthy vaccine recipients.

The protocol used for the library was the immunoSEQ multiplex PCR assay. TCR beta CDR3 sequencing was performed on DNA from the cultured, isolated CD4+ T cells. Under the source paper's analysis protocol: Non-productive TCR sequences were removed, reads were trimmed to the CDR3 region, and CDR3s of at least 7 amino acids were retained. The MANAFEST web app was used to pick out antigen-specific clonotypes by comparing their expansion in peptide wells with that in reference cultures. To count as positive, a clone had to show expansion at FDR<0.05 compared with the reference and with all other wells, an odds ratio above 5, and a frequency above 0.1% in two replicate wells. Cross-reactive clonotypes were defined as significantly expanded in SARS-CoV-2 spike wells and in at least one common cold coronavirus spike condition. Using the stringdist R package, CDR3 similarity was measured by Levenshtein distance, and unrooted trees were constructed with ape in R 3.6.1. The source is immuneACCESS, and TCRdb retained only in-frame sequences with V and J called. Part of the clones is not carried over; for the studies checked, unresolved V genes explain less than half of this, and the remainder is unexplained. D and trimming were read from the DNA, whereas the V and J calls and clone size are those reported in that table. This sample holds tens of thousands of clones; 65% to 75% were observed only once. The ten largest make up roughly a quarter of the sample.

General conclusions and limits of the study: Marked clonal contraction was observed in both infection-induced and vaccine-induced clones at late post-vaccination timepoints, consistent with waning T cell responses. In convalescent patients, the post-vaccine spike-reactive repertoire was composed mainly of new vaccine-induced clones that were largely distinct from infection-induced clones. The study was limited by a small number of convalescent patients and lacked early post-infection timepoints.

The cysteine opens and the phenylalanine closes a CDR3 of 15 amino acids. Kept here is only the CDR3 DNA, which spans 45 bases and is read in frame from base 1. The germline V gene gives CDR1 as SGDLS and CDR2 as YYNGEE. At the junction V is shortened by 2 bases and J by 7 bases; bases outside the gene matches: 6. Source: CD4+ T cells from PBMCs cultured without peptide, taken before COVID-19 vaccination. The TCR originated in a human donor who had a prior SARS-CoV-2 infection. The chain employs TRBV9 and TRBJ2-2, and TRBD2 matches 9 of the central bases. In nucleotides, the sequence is TGTGCCAGCAGCGTCGGCGGGAGGGCCGGCGGGGAGCTGTTTTTT. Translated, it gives CASSVGGRAGGELFF.